These T cell receptor beta chains were read from a single sample in a study of OX40 agonist ivuxolimab in advanced cancers. TCRdb keeps only in-frame clones here, not all; method: immunoSEQ multiplex PCR. Of about 93,000 clones in the sample, about 91% were seen once. The sequencing here drew on CD4+ or CD8+ T cells sorted from blood, taken in a trial of the OX40 agonist ivuxolimab. These receptors came from an adult with an advanced solid tumor such as melanoma, head and neck, liver or kidney cancer. Each CDR3 is given with its conserved first and last residue. Fields, in order: V gene, D gene, J gene, CDR3 protein, CDR3 DNA. A D gene is named only where the DNA matches it firmly.

TRBV14	.	TRBJ2-5	CASSSWGREETQYF	TGTGCCAGCAGCTCATGGGGCCGGGAAGAGACCCAGTACTTC
TRBV5-4	.	TRBJ1-1	CARSAPGPMNTEAFF	TGTGCCAGAAGCGCCCCTGGGCCCATGAACACTGAAGCTTTCTTT
TRBV30	.	TRBJ2-2	CAWRTDATGELFF	TGTGCCTGGAGAACCGACGCCACCGGGGAGCTGTTTTTT
TRBV18	.	TRBJ1-6	CASSPGLSSPLHF	TGTGCCAGCTCACCAGGGTTAAGTTCACCCCTCCACTTT
TRBV5-4	.	TRBJ2-3	CASSFVITDTQYF	TGTGCCAGCAGCTTCGTCATCACAGATACGCAGTATTTT
TRBV5-4	.	TRBJ2-3	CASSAFSSVGSTDTQYF	TGTGCCAGCAGCGCCTTCTCTAGCGTCGGATCCACGGATACGCAGTATTTT
TRBV7-6	.	TRBJ1-3	CASSLGGSGNTIYF	TGTGCCAGCAGCTTGGGGGGATCTGGAAACACCATATATTTT
TRBV6-6	.	TRBJ1-2	CASTQHYGYTF	TGTGCCAGCACCCAGCACTATGGCTACACCTTC
TRBV27	.	TRBJ2-7	CASSPPGVYEQYF	TGTGCCAGCAGTCCCCCGGGGGTCTACGAGCAGTACTTC
TRBV6-1	.	TRBJ1-5	CASSSGDSNQPQHF	TGTGCCAGCAGTAGCGGGGACTCCAATCAGCCCCAGCATTTT
TRBV28	.	TRBJ1-2	CASSLPVQNYGYTF	TGTGCCAGCAGTTTACCGGTACAGAACTATGGCTACACCTTC